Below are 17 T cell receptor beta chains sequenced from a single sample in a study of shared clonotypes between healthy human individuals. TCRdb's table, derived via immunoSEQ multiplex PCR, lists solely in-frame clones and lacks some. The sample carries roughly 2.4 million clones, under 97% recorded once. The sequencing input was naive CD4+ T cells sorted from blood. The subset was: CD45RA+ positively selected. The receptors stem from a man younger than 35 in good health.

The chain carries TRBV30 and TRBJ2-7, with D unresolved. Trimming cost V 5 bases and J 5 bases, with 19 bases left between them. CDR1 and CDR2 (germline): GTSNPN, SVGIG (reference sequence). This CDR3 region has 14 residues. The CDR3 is CAWAQPGRANEQYF. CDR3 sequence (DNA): TGTGCCTGGGCCCAACCTGGACGGGCGAACGAGCAGTACTTC.

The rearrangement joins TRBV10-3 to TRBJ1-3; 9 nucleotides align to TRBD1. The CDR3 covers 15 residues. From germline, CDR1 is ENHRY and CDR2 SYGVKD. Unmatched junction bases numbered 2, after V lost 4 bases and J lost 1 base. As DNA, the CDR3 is TGTGCCATCAGTGTTGGACAGGGGTCTGGAAACACCATATATTTT. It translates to CAISVGQGSGNTIYF.

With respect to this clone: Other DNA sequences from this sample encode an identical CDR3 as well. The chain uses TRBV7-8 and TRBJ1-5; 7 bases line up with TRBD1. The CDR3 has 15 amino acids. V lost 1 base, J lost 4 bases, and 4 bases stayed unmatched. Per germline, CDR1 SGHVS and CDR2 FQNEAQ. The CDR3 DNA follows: TGTGCCAGCAGCTTAGAGGGGGCGGGTAATCAGCCCCAGCATTTT. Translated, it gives CASSLEGAGNQPQHF.

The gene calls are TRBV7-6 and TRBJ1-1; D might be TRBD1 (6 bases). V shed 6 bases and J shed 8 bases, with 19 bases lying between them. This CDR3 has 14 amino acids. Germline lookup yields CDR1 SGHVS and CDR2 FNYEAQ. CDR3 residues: CASRRPGASTEAFF. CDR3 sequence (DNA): TGTGCCAGCAGACGACCAGGGGCCAGTACCGAAGCTTTCTTT.

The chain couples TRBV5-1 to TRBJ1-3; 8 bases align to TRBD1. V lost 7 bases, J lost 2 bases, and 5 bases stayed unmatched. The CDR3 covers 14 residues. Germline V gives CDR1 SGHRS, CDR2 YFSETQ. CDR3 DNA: TGCGCCAGCGCCTCAGGGGGCCCTGGAAACACCATATATTTT. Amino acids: CASASGGPGNTIYF.

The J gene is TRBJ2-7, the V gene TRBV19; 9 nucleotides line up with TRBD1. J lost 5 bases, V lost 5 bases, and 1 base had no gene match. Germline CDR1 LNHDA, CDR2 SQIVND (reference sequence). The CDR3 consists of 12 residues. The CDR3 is CASSGDRDEQYF. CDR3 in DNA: TGTGCCAGTAGTGGGGACAGGGACGAGCAGTACTTC.

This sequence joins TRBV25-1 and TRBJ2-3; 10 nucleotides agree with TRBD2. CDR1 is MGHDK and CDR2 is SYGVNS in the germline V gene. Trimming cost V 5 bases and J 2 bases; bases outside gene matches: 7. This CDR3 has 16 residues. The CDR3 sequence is CASSLGLAGVTDTQYF. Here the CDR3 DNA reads TGTGCCAGCAGTCTGGGGCTAGCGGGGGTCACAGATACGCAGTATTTT.

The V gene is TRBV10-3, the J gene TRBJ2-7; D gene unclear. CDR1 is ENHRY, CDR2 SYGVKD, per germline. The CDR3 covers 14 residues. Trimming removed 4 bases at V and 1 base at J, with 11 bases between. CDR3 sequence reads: CAISVGSRSYEQYF. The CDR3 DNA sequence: TGTGCCATCAGTGTGGGTAGCCGATCCTACGAGCAGTACTTC.

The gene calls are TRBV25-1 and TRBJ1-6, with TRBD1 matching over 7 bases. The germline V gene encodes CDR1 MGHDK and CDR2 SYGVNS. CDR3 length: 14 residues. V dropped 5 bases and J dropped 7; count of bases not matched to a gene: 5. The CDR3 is CASSSTGSNSPLHF. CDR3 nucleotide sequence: TGTGCCAGCAGTTCGACAGGGTCGAATTCACCCCTCCACTTT.

CDR3: CAWSVGQLSDSNQPQHF. Here the CDR3 DNA reads TGTGCCTGGAGTGTCGGGCAGCTTTCCGATAGCAATCAGCCCCAGCATTTT. This chain joins TRBV30 and TRBJ1-5; no reliable D call. CDR1 GTSNPN and CDR2 SVGIG come from the germline V gene (reference sequence). The CDR3 spans 17 residues. V gave up 0 bases and J gave up 0 bases, with 15 bases separating them.

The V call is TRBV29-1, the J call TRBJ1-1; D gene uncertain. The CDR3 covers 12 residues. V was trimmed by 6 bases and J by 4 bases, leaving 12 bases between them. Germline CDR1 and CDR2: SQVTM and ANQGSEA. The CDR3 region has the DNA TGCAGCGTCCGGGCGGAGAGCACTGAAGCTTTCTTT. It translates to CSVRAESTEAFF.

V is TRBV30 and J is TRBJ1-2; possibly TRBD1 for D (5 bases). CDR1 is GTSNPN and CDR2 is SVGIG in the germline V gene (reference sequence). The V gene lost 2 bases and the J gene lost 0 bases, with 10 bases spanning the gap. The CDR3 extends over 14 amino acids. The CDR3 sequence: CAWSRRGTNYGYTF. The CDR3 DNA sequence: TGTGCCTGGAGTCGGAGGGGTACTAACTATGGCTACACCTTC.

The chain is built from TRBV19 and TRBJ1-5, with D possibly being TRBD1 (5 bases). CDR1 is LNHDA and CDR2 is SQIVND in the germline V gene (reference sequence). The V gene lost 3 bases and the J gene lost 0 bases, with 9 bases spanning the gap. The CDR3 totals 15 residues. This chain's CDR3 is CASSILQVSNQPQHF. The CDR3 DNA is TGTGCCAGTAGTATTTTACAGGTTAGCAATCAGCCCCAGCATTTT.

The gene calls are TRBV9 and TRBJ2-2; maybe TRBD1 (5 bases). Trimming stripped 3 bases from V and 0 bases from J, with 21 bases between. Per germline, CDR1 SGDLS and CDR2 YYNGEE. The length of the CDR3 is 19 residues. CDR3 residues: CASSAVLLRVRANTGELFF. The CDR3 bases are TGTGCCAGCAGCGCAGTCCTCCTCAGGGTCCGAGCGAACACCGGGGAGCTGTTTTTT.

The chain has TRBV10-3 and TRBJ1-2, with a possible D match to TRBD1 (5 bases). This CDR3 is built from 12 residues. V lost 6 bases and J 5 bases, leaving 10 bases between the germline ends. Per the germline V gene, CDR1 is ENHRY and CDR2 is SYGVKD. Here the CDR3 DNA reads TGTGCCATCAGCCGGGACTCGTATGGCTACACCTTC. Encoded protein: CAISRDSYGYTF.

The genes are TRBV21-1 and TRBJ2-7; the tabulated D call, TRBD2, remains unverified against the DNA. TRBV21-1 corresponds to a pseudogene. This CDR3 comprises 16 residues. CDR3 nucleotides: TGTGCCAGCAGCAAAGGTATGAGCGCATTCCACTACGAGCAGTACTTC. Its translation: CASSKGMSAFHYEQYF.

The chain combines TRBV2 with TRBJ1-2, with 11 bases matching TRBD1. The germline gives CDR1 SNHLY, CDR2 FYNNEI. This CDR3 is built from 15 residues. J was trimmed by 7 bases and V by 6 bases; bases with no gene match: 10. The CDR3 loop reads CASSLPGQGVGGYTF. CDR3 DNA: TGTGCCAGCAGCCTCCCGGGACAGGGGGTGGGTGGCTACACCTTC.